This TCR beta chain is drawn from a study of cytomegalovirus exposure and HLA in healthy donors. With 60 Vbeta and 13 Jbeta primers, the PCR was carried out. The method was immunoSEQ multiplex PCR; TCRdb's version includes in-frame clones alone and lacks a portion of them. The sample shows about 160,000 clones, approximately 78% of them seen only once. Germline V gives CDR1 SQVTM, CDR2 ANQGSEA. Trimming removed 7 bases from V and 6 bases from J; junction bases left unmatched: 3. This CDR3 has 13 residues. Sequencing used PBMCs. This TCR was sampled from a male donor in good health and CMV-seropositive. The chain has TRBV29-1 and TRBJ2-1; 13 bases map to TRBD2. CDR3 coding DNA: TGCAGCGCTCGACTAGCGGGAGGCAATGAGCAGTTCTTC. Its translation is CSARLAGGNEQFF.